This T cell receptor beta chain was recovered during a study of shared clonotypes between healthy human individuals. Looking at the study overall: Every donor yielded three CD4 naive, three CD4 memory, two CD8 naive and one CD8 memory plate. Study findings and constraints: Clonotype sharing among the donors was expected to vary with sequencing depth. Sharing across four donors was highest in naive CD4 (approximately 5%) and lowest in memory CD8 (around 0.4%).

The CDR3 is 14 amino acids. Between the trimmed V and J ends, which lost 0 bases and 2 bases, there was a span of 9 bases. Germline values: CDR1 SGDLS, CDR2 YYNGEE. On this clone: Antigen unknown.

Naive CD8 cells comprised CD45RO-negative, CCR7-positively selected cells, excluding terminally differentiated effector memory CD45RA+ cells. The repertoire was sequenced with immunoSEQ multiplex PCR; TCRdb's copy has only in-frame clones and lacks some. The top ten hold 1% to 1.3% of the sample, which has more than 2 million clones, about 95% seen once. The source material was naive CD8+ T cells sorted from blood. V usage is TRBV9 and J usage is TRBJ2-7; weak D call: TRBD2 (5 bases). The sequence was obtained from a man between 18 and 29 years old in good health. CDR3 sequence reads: CASSVATGTYEQYF. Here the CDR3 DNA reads TGTGCCAGCAGCGTAGCTACGGGGACCTACGAGCAGTACTTC.